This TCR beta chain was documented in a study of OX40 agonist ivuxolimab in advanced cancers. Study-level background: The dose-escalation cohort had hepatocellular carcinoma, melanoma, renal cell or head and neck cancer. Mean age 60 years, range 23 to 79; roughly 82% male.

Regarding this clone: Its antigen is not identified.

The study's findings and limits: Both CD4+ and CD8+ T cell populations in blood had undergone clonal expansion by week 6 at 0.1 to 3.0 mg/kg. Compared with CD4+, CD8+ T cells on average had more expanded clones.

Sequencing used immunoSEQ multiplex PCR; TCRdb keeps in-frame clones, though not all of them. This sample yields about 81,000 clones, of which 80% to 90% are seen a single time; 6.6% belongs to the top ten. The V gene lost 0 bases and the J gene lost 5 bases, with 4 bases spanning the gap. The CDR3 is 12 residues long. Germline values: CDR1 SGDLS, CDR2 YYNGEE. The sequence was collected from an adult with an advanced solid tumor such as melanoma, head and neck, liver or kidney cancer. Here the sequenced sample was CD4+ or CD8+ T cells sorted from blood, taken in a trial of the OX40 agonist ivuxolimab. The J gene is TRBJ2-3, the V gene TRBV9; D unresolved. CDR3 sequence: CASSVAGDTQYF. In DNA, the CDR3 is TGTGCCAGCAGCGTAGCAGGAGATACGCAGTATTTT.